The entry below describes one T cell receptor (beta chain). This sample stems from a study of blood T cell repertoires in COVID-19. From germline, CDR1 is SGDLS and CDR2 YYNGEE. The CDR3 has 15 amino acids. V was trimmed by 2 bases and J by 0 bases, leaving 9 bases between them. TCRdb's table, derived via immunoSEQ multiplex PCR, lists solely in-frame clones and lacks some. The sample has approximately 280,000 clones; around 88% are singletons. The sample taken for sequencing was peripheral blood. The chain carries TRBV9 and TRBJ2-1, with D unclear. The source of this sequence is a man in his forties or fifties with acute or convalescent COVID-19. The CDR3 spells CASSVQASSYNEQFF. CDR3 nucleotides: TGTGCCAGCAGCGTCCAGGCGAGCTCCTACAATGAGCAGTTCTTC.